The 28 T cell receptor beta chains presented below share a single source sample, sequenced in a study of cytomegalovirus exposure and HLA in healthy donors. Amplification used 60 Vbeta primers and 13 Jbeta primers. Some clones are missing from TCRdb's copy, which holds only in-frame ones; the method was immunoSEQ multiplex PCR. The sample has approximately 110,000 clones; around three quarters are singletons. The sequenced material came from PBMCs. The source is a woman aged 18-30 years in good health and CMV-seropositive.

The V call is TRBV27, the J call TRBJ1-5, with 8 bases matching TRBD1. The V segment lost 6 bases and the J segment 7 bases; nucleotides outside the gene matches: 8. Germline-derived CDR1 and CDR2 are MNHEY and SMNVEV (reference sequence). The CDR3 contains 14 residues. CDR3 in DNA: TGTGCCAGCAGCCCGACAGGGGAGGAACAGCCCCAGCATTTT. It encodes CASSPTGEEQPQHF.

To note about this clone: This sample also contains other DNA sequences that code for the same CDR3. The chain joins TRBV7-3 to TRBJ1-2; 9 nucleotides align to TRBD1. The ends lost 5 bases at V and 6 bases at J; junction bases unmatched: 4. The germline gives CDR1 SGHTA, CDR2 FQGTGA. The CDR3 has 13 residues. For the CDR3, the DNA is TGTGCCAGCAGCCCCGGGACAGGGAATGGCTACACCTTC. Translating gives CASSPGTGNGYTF.

The chain combines TRBV18 with TRBJ1-1; D not resolved. The germline V and J ends were trimmed by 4 bases and 0 bases, with 18 bases remaining between them. The CDR3 extends over 17 amino acids. CDR1 and CDR2 from the germline V gene are KGHSH and LQKENI. In nucleotides, the CDR3 is TGTGCCAGCTCACTCCATGTCCTGAGGGAGGTGAACACTGAAGCTTTCTTT. It specifies CASSLHVLREVNTEAFF.

V is TRBV7-2 and J is TRBJ2-7, with 10 bases fitting TRBD2. V lost 7 bases to trimming and J lost 5 bases; unmatched junction nucleotides: 8. Per the germline V gene, CDR1 is SGHTA and CDR2 is FQGNSA. This CDR3 has 14 residues. The CDR3 DNA follows: TGTGCCAGCACACTAGCGGGATTGGCCCACGAGCAGTACTTC. As protein: CASTLAGLAHEQYF.

The chain links TRBV30 to TRBJ2-7; 16 positions agree with TRBD2. J gave up 3 bases and V 1 base, and 6 bases lay outside the gene matches. The CDR3 runs to 17 residues. Germline lookup yields CDR1 GTSNPN and CDR2 SVGIG (reference sequence). The CDR3 sequence: CAWSAGTSGRVGYEQYF. Written as DNA, the CDR3 is TGTGCCTGGAGTGCCGGGACTAGCGGGAGGGTTGGCTACGAGCAGTACTTC.

The chain joins TRBV5-1 to TRBJ2-5, with D hard to call. The CDR3 is 15 residues long. The germline gives CDR1 SGHRS, CDR2 YFSETQ. V shed 7 bases and J shed 4 bases, with 20 bases lying between them. The CDR3 DNA reads as TGCGCCAGCGGATCCGGAGCGACGAATGGAGAGACCCAGTACTTC. This translates into CASGSGATNGETQYF.

This chain joins TRBV7-9 and TRBJ1-1; D is unclear. CDR1 and CDR2 from the germline V gene are SEHNR and FQNEAQ (reference sequence). The CDR3 has 13 residues. Trimming took 1 base from V and 2 from J, leaving 5 bases between them. CDR3 residues: CASSLDRNTEAFF. CDR3 DNA sequence: TGTGCCAGCAGCTTAGACAGAAACACTGAAGCTTTCTTT.

In regard to this clone: This same CDR3 is encoded by further DNA sequences in the sample. This chain connects TRBV2 to TRBJ2-7, with 10 bases identical to TRBD2. The CDR3 contains 15 residues. V gave up 1 base and J gave up 2 bases; unmatched junction bases: 2. CDR1 and CDR2 from the germline V gene are SNHLY and FYNNEI. The CDR3 DNA follows: TGTGCCAGCAGTGAAGGGCTAGCGGGAGCCTACGAGCAGTACTTC. Translating gives CASSEGLAGAYEQYF.

The J gene is TRBJ1-5, the V gene TRBV9; D is unclear. Trimming left V 4 bases short and J 4 bases short, with 12 bases between. The CDR3 totals 14 residues. In germline, CDR1 is SGDLS, CDR2 YYNGEE. In DNA form, the CDR3 reads TGTGCCAGCAGCATACTGGACTCAAATCAGCCCCAGCATTTT. Its translation: CASSILDSNQPQHF.

This clone has a handful of counts. The chain is built from TRBV29-1 and TRBJ2-2; D call uncertain. This CDR3 spans 12 amino acids. Trimming left V 5 bases short and J 1 base short, with 5 bases between. In germline, CDR1 is SQVTM, CDR2 ANQGSEA. DNA for the CDR3: TGCAGCGTTCGACAGAACACCGGGGAGCTGTTTTTT. Protein: CSVRQNTGELFF.

The chain links TRBV10-1 to TRBJ2-1, with D unclear. Trimming took 4 bases from V and 9 from J, leaving 13 bases between them. Germline lookup yields CDR1 WNHNN and CDR2 SYGVQD (reference sequence). This CDR3 region has 13 residues. The CDR3 DNA follows: TGCGCCAGCAGTGGGCATTCGGGTGGTGAGCAGTTCTTC. It codes for CASSGHSGGEQFF.

The genes are TRBV7-9 and TRBJ1-4; weak D call: TRBD1 (6 bases). The germline V and J ends were trimmed by 5 bases and 14 bases, with 15 bases remaining between them. CDR3 length: 12 residues. Germline assignment: CDR1 SEHNR and CDR2 FQNEAQ (reference sequence). The CDR3 loop is CASSPMDRGLFF. The DNA for the CDR3 is TGTGCCAGCAGCCCCATGGACAGAGGGCTGTTTTTT.

In its sample, this clone was seen a few times. The rearrangement joins TRBV4-1 to TRBJ2-3, with TRBD2 identical over 7 bases. Per the germline V gene, CDR1 is MGHRA and CDR2 is YSYEKL. J was trimmed by 2 bases and V by 2 bases; bases with no gene match: 7. The CDR3 totals 16 residues. Written as DNA, the CDR3 is TGCGCCAGCAGCCAAAGGGCTAGCGGAAACACAGATACGCAGTATTTT. It encodes CASSQRASGNTDTQYF.

The chain is built from TRBV11-2 and TRBJ1-1, with no clear D. Germline CDR1 is SGHAT and CDR2 is FQNNGV. The CDR3 consists of 14 residues. The V and J ends lost 2 bases and 1 base respectively, with 8 bases between them. The CDR3 loop reads CASSLSFRNTEAFF. The CDR3 bases are TGTGCCAGCAGCTTATCGTTCCGGAACACTGAAGCTTTCTTT.

This chain joins TRBV27 and TRBJ1-1, with 9 bases lining up with TRBD1. CDR1 and CDR2 from the germline V gene are MNHEY and SMNVEV (reference sequence). V was clipped by 4 bases and J by 4 bases; unmatched bases: 7. CDR3 length equals 15 residues. CDR3 in amino acids: CASSSHRGLTTEAFF. DNA of the CDR3: TGTGCCAGCAGTTCCCACAGGGGGCTTACCACTGAAGCTTTCTTT.

This rearrangement joins TRBV5-8 to TRBJ1-4; TRBD1 matches 8 bases. CDR1 is SGHTS and CDR2 is YDEGEE in the germline V gene. Unmatched junction bases numbered 5, after V lost 5 bases and J lost 2 bases. This CDR3 is built from 15 residues. For the CDR3, the DNA is TGTGCCAGCAGGCACAGACAGGGGACTAATGAAAAACTGTTTTTT. Translation: CASRHRQGTNEKLFF.

V is TRBV19 and J is TRBJ2-1, with 8 bases aligning to TRBD2. The germline V gene has CDR1 LNHDA and CDR2 SQIVND (reference sequence). This CDR3 is 14 amino acids long. J lost 4 bases, V lost 7 bases, and 6 bases had no gene match. CDR3 residues: CASKERETYNEQFF. The DNA of the CDR3 is TGTGCCAGTAAGGAGCGGGAGACATACAATGAGCAGTTCTTC.

The chain carries TRBV6-1 and TRBJ1-1; D is undetermined. CDR3 length: 15 amino acids. The germline gives CDR1 MNHNS, CDR2 SASEGT. With 0 bases removed from V and 1 base from J, the gap between germline ends came to 9 bases. CDR3 bases: TGTGCCAGCAGTGAAGCCGGAGGAGGGAACACTGAAGCTTTCTTT. Amino acids: CASSEAGGGNTEAFF.

This rearrangement joins TRBV21-1 to TRBJ1-5. TRBV21-1 is a documented pseudogene. The CDR3 is 17 amino acids. The CDR3 spells CASSKPTCGCSNQPQHF. The DNA of the CDR3 is TGTGCCAGCAGCAAACCCACATGCGGGTGCAGCAATCAGCCCCAGCATTTT.

The chain combines TRBV10-3 with TRBJ2-1; 9 bases match TRBD2. V lost 4 bases and J lost 1; bases outside the gene matches: 2. Germline CDR1 ENHRY, CDR2 SYGVKD. This CDR3 contains 15 residues. The CDR3 loop reads CAISGTSGSYNEQFF. The DNA for the CDR3 is TGTGCCATCAGTGGAACTAGCGGGTCCTACAATGAGCAGTTCTTC.

There are a few counts of this clone. The chain has TRBV5-4 and TRBJ2-5, with TRBD2 matching over 14 bases. In germline, CDR1 is SGHNT, CDR2 YYREEE (reference sequence). Trimming at V came to 4 bases and at J to 2 bases, leaving 13 bases not matched to a gene. The CDR3 totals 19 residues. The CDR3 spells CASSGGLAGGEKSQETQYF. The CDR3 nucleotides are TGTGCCAGCAGCGGTGGACTAGCGGGAGGCGAAAAAAGTCAAGAGACCCAGTACTTC.

The chain joins TRBV5-1 to TRBJ2-7; 13 nucleotides line up with TRBD2. CDR3 size: 16 residues. V trimming: 4 bases; J trimming: 0 bases; junction bases outside the gene matches: 4. The germline V gene has CDR1 SGHRS and CDR2 YFSETQ. CDR3 sequence (DNA): TGCGCCAGCAGCCCCCGGACTAGCGGGAGCTCCTACGAGCAGTACTTC. Translated, it gives CASSPRTSGSSYEQYF. Full variable domain (missing parts from reference TRBV5-1 and TRBJ2-7): KAGVTQTPRYLIKTRGQQVTLSCSPISGHRSVSWYQQTPGQGLQFLFEYFSETQRNKGNFPGRFSGRQFSNSRSEMNVSTLELGDSALYLCASSPRTSGSSYEQYFGPGTRLTVT.

This clone was counted between two and nine times. The V and J genes are TRBV5-4 and TRBJ2-7, with 8 bases matching TRBD2. Trimming at V came to 1 base and at J to 7 bases, leaving 10 bases not matched to a gene. Germline CDR1 and CDR2: SGHNT and YYREEE (reference sequence). The CDR3 is made up of 15 amino acids. The CDR3 loop reads CASSLRGLAPKEQYF. As DNA, the CDR3 is TGTGCCAGCAGCTTGAGAGGACTAGCCCCAAAGGAGCAGTACTTC. Drawing the rest from reference TRBV5-4 and TRBJ2-7, the complete variable domain is ETGVTQSPTHLIKTRGQQVTLRCSSQSGHNTVSWYQQALGQGPQFIFQYYREEENGRGNFPPRFSGLQFPNYSSELNVNALELDDSALYLCASSLRGLAPKEQYFGPGTRLTVT.

This clone has more than one count but fewer than ten. The chain uses TRBV19 and TRBJ2-2; a weak D match, TRBD2 (5 bases). The germline V gene encodes CDR1 LNHDA and CDR2 SQIVND (reference sequence). Trimming stripped 3 bases from V and 6 bases from J, with 11 bases between. The CDR3 contains 14 residues. The CDR3 bases are TGTGCCAGTAGTATGTACATGGGAGCCGGGGAGCTGTTTTTT. This gives the protein CASSMYMGAGELFF.

This chain joins TRBV28 and TRBJ1-6, with a possible D match to TRBD1 (5 bases). Germline CDR1 MDHEN, CDR2 SYDVKM. The V end lost 5 bases, the J end lost 7 bases, and 15 bases lay between the germline ends. CDR3 length: 15 amino acids. The CDR3 bases are TGTGCCAGCAGTCTGGCGGGGCGGAGAAATTCACCCCTCCACTTT. Encoded protein: CASSLAGRRNSPLHF.

The chain combines TRBV14 with TRBJ1-3; D is uncertain. Trimming removed 4 bases from V and 1 base from J, with 8 bases in between. This CDR3 has 14 residues. Germline values: CDR1 SGHDN, CDR2 FVKESK. The CDR3 reads CASSRTGSGNTIYF. CDR3 bases: TGTGCCAGCAGCCGTACGGGTTCTGGAAACACCATATATTTT.

The V and J genes are TRBV6-5 and TRBJ1-3; TRBD1 is a possible D gene (5 bases). CDR1 is MNHEY, CDR2 SVGAGI, per germline. CDR3 length: 13 amino acids. The V end was cut by 8 bases, the J end by 2 bases, with 10 bases between. CDR3 sequence reads: CASAQGAGNTIYF. CDR3 nucleotide sequence: TGTGCCAGCGCCCAAGGGGCTGGAAACACCATATATTTT.

V is TRBV28 and J is TRBJ1-1; possibly TRBD1 for D (5 bases). This CDR3 is built from 14 residues. The germline gives CDR1 MDHEN, CDR2 SYDVKM. Trimming shortened V by 6 bases and J by 5 bases, and 16 bases separated the two germline ends. The CDR3 here is CASSLGGGETEAFF. DNA for the CDR3: TGTGCCAGCAGCTTGGGGGGGGGAGAGACTGAAGCTTTCTTT.